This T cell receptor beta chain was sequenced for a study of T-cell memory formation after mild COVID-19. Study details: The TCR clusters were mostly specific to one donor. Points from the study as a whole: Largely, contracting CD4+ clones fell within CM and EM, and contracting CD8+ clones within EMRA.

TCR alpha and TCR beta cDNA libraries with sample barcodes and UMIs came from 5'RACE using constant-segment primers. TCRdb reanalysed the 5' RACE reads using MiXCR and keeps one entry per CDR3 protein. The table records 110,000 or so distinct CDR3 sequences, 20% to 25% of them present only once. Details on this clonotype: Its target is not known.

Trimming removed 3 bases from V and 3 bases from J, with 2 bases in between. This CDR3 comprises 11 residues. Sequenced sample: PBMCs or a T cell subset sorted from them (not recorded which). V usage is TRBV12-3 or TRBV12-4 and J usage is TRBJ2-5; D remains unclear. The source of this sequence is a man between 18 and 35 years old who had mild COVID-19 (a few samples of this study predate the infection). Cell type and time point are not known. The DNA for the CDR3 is TGTGCCAGCAGTTTCAAAGAGACCCAGTACTTC. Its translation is CASSFKETQYF.